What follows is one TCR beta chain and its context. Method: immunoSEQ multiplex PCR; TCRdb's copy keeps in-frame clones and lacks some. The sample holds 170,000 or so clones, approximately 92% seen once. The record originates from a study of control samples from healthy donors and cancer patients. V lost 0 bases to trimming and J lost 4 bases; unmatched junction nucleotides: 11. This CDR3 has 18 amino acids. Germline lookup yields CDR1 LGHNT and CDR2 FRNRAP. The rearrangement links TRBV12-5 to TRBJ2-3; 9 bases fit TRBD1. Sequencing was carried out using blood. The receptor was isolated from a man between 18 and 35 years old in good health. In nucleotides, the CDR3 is TGTGCTAGTGGTTTGGTAAGGGATGGGACAGGGAGTCCAGATACGCAGTATTTT. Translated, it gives CASGLVRDGTGSPDTQYF.